This record concerns one TCR beta chain sequence. The antigen remains unidentified. Losses at the gene ends were 2 bases for V and 7 bases for J; bases not matched to a gene: 6. The germline CDR1 and CDR2 sequences are MDHEN and SYDVKM. The CDR3 is made up of 16 amino acids. This sample stems from a study of cytomegalovirus exposure and HLA in healthy donors. Study-level results: Per a later analysis, HLA-associated TCR beta chains showed more clonal expansion than other, equally common TCR beta chains. Most TCR sequences showed up rarely, but some public TCRs showed up in many donors.

A multiplex PCR was run with 60 Vbeta primers and 13 Jbeta primers. The assay was immunoSEQ multiplex PCR, and TCRdb's table has in-frame clones only and misses some. The data hold over 100,000 clones, with 75% to 80% observed a single time. This sequence joins TRBV28 and TRBJ2-2; 11 nucleotides match TRBD2. The material sequenced was PBMCs. The receptor was isolated from a woman under 40 in good health and CMV-seropositive. The CDR3 loop is CASSLPPGLAVGELFF. As DNA, the CDR3 is TGTGCCAGCAGTTTACCCCCGGGACTAGCGGTCGGGGAGCTGTTTTTT.